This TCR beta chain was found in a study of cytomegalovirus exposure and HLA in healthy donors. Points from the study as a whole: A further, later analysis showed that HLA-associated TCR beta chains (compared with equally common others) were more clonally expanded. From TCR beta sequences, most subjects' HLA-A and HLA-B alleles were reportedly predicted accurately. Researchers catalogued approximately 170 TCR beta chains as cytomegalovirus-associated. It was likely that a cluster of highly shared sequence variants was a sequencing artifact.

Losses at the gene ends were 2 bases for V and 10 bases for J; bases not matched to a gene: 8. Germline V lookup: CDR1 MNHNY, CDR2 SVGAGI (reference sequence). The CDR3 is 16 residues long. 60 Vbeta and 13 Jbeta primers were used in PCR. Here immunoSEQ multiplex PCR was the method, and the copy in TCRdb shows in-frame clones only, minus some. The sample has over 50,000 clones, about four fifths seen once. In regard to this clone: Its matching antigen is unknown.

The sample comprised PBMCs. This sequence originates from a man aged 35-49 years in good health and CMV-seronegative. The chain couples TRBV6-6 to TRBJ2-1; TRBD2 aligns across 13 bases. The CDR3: CASSYPTSGGAGEQFF. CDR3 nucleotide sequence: TGTGCCAGCAGTTACCCTACTAGCGGGGGGGCCGGGGAGCAGTTCTTC.